The T cell receptor (beta chain) under discussion was sequenced for a study of T cells in Graves' hyperthyroidism and ophthalmopathy. Disease duration was under 3 months in the ophthalmopathy patients, who also had a Clinical Activity Score of at least 3 and a NOSPECS grade of at least 4. Lactation, pregnancy, other autoimmune disease or uncontrolled infection excluded patients. The source of the PBMCs was 9.5 to 10 ml of fresh peripheral blood. CDR1 and CDR2 from the germline V gene are DFQATT and SNEGSKA (reference sequence). V was shortened by 4 bases and J by 8 bases, with 17 bases between the two germline ends. CDR3 length: 13 residues. This clonotype was detected a few times. Amplification yielded TCR beta CDR3 regions, with RNA transcripts as the source. Primed by the HTBI set, a first-round RT-PCR was run on the TCR CDR3. TCRdb reprocessed the multiplex PCR reads via MiXCR and lists one record per CDR3 protein. This table holds almost 500,000 distinct CDR3 sequences, approximately 23% found once.

The source material was blood. This TCR came from a woman in her 70s with Graves' ophthalmopathy. The J gene is TRBJ1-2, the V gene TRBV20-1; D is unclear. As DNA, the CDR3 is TGCAGTGCTATAGTGCGGGGAATGTGGGGCTACACCTTC. Translating it yields CSAIVRGMWGYTF.